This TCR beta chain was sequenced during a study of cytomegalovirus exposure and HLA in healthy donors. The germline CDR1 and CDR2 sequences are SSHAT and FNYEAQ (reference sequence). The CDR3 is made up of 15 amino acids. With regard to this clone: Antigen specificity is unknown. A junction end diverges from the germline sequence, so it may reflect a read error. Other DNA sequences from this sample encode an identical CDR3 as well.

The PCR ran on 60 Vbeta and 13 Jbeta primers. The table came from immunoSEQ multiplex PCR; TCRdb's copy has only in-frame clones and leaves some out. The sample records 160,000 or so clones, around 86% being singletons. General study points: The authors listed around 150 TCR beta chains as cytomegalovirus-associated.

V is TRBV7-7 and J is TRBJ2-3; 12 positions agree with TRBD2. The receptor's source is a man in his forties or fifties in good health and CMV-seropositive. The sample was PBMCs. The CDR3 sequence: CASSLGTSGTDTQYF. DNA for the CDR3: TGTGCTAGCAGCTTAGGGACTAGCGGGACAGATACGCAGTATTTT.